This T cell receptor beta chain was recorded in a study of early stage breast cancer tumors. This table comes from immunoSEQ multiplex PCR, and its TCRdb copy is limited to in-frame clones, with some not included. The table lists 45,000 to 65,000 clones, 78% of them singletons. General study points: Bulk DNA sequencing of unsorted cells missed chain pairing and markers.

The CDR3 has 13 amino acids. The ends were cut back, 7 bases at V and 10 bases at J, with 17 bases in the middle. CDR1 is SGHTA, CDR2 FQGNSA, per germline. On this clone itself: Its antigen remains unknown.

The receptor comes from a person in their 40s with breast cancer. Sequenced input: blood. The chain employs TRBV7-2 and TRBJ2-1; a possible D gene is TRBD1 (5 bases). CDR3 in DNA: TGTGCCAGCACTATTGATGGGGCGAGGGAGCAGTTCTTC. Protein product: CASTIDGAREQFF.